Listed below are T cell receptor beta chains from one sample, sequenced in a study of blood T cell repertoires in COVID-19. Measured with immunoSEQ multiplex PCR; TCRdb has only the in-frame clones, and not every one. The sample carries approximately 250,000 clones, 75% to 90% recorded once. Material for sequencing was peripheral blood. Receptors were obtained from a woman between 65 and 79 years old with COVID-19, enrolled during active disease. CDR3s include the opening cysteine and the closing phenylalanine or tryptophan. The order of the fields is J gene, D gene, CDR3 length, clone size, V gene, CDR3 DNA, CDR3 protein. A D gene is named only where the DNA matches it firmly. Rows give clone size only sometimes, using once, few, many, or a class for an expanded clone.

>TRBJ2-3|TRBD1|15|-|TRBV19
TGTGCCAGTAGTTACTCCGGGACAGGGACAGATACGCAGTATTTT
CASSYSGTGTDTQYF
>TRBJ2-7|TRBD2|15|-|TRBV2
TGTGCCAGCAAACAGATTAGCGGGGGGGCTTACGAGCAGTACTTC
CASKQISGGAYEQYF
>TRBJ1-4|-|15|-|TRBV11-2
TGTGCCAGCAGCTTAGAATTTGGGCAGGATGAAAAACTGTTTTTT
CASSLEFGQDEKLFF
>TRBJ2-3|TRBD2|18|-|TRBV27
TGTGCCAGCAGCCGCGGGCGGCTAGCGGGGGTAGACACAGATACGCAGTATTTT
CASSRGRLAGVDTDTQYF
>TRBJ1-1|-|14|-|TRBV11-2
TGTGCCAGCAGCTTAGTAAGCGAGGGCACTGAAGCTTTCTTT
CASSLVSEGTEAFF
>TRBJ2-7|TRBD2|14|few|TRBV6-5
TGTGCCAGCAGTTACTCGGCGGGGGGCTACGAGCAGTACTTC
CASSYSAGGYEQYF
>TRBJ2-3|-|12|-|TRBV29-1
TGCAGCGTTGAAGATCGGGCAGATACGCAGTATTTT
CSVEDRADTQYF
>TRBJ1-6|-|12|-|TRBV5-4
TGTGCCAGCAGCTTGGGCAGTCCGCCCCTCCACTTT
CASSLGSPPLHF
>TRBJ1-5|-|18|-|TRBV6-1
TGTGCCAGCAGTGAAAGGGTAACCCTTGAGGGTAGCAATCAGCCCCAGCATTTT
CASSERVTLEGSNQPQHF
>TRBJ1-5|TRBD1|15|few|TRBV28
TGTGCCAGCAGGCCCACAGGGGGTAACAATCAGCCCCAGCATTTT
CASRPTGGNNQPQHF
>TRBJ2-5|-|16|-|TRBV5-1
TGCGCCAGCAGCCCCACGGGAGTCAGGAGACAAGAGACCCAGTACTTC
CASSPTGVRRQETQYF
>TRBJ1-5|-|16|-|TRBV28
TGTGCCAGCAGCAACCTCTCAGGGGCGAGGGGACAGCCCCAGCATTTT
CASSNLSGARGQPQHF
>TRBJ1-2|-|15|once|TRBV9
TGTGCCAGCAGCTTAACCCCGGGGGGGGACTATGGCTACACCTTC
CASSLTPGGDYGYTF
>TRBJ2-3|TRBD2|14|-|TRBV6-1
TGTGCCAGCAGCCTCTGGACTAGCGCAGATACGCAGTATTTT
CASSLWTSADTQYF
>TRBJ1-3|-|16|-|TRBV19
TGTGCCAGTAGTATTGGCAGTTGGAGCTCTGGAAACACCATATATTTT
CASSIGSWSSGNTIYF
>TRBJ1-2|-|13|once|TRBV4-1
TGCGCCAGCAGCCAATCCCGGAACTATGGCTACACCTTC
CASSQSRNYGYTF
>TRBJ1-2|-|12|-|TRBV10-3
TGTGCCATCTACAGGGAAAACTATGGCTACACCTTC
CAIYRENYGYTF
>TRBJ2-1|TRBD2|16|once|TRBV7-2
TGTGCCAGCAGCAAGCGCTCCCGGGGGGGCAGAAATGAGCAGTTCTTC
CASSKRSRGGRNEQFF
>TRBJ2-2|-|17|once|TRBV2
TGTGCCAGCGTTGAGGGCGGGGGCTACGCGAACACCGGGGAGCTGTTTTTT
CASVEGGGYANTGELFF
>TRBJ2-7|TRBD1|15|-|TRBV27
TGTGCCAGCAGATACAGGGGCCCCCAGGGGGAAGAGCAGTACTTC
CASRYRGPQGEEQYF
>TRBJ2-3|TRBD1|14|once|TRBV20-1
TGCAGTGCTAGTGGCGGACAGGGGAAAGATACGCAGTATTTT
CSASGGQGKDTQYF
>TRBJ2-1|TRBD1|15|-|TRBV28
TGTGCCAGCAGTTTAGCGGGACAGGGGCACAATGAGCAGTTCTTC
CASSLAGQGHNEQFF
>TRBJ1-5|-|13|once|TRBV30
TGTGCCTGGAGTCACGGACTAAATCAGCCCCAGCATTTT
CAWSHGLNQPQHF
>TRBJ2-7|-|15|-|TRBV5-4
TGTGCCAGCAGCTTGACAACAGGGGGGGGCTACGAGCAGTACTTC
CASSLTTGGGYEQYF
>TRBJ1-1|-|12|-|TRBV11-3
TGTGCCAGCAGCCGCCGGGACACTGAAGCTTTCTTT
CASSRRDTEAFF
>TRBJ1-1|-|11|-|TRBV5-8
TGTGCCAGCAGCTTCAAAACTGAAGCTTTCTTT
CASSFKTEAFF
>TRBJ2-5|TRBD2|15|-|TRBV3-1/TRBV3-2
TGTGCCAGCAGCCTTAGGACTAGCGGGGAAGAGACCCAGTACTTC
CASSLRTSGEETQYF
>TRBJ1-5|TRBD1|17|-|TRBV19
TGTGCCAGTAGTATCGTGACAGGGGGAGGAGGCAATCAGCCCCAGCATTTT
CASSIVTGGGGNQPQHF
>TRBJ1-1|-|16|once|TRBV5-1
TGCGCCAGCAGCTTGGCCCGTACGGGGTCGGCCACTGAAGCTTTCTTT
CASSLARTGSATEAFF
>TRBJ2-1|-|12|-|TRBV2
TGTGCCAGCAGTGGGGACACTCATGAGCAGTTCTTC
CASSGDTHEQFF
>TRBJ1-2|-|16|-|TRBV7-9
TGTGCCAGCAGCTTAGCCTTGGACAGCCCTAACTATGGCTACACCTTC
CASSLALDSPNYGYTF
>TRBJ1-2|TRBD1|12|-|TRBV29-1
TGCAGCGCTACCCGGGACAGGGTCGGCTACACCTTC
CSATRDRVGYTF
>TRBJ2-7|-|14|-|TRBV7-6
TGTGCCAGCAGGCGCTCCGGGAGTTCCTACGAGCAGTACTTC
CASRRSGSSYEQYF
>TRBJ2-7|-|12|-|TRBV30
TGTGCCTGGAGAGGGGGAGAGCACGAGCAGTACTTC
CAWRGGEHEQYF
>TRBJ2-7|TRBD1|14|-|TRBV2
TGTGCCAGCAGTCGCGACAGGGCCGACTACGAGCAGTACTTC
CASSRDRADYEQYF
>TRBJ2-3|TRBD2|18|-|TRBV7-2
TGTGCCAGCAGCGCTAAGACTAGCGGGGGGACCAGCACAGATACGCAGTATTTT
CASSAKTSGGTSTDTQYF
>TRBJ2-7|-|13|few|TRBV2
TGTGCCAGCAGTGAACAGGGGCGGTACGAGCAGTACTTC
CASSEQGRYEQYF
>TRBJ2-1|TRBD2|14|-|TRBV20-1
TGCAGTGCTAGTCGGCTAGCGGCCTACAATGAGCAGTTCTTC
CSASRLAAYNEQFF
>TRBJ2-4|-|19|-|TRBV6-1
TGTGCCAGCAGTGGAAAGGTCCGGGACAATGGGCCTCTTAAAAACATTCAGTACTTC
CASSGKVRDNGPLKNIQYF
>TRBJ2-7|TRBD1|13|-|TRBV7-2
TGTGCCAGCAGCTCAGAGGGGGCGAGCGAGCAGTACTTC
CASSSEGASEQYF
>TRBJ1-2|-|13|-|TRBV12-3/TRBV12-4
TGTGCCAGCAGTCTCGGGGGAGGCTATGGCTACACCTTC
CASSLGGGYGYTF
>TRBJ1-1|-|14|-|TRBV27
TGTGCCAGCTCTTCAGGGGCCTTAAACACTGAAGCTTTCTTT
CASSSGALNTEAFF
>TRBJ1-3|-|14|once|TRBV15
TGTGCCACCAGCGGGGCTAGCGCTGGAAACACCATATATTTT
CATSGASAGNTIYF
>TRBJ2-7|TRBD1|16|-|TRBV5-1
TGCGCCAGTAGCCAGACTTCCGGGACAGGGTCCTACGAGCAGTACTTC
CASSQTSGTGSYEQYF
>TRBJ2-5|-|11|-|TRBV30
TGTGCCTGGAGTGTAGAGGAGACCCAGTACTTC
CAWSVEETQYF
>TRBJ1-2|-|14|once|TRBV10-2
TGCGCCAGCAGTGAGTCGACTAGTCCGGGGGGCTACACCTTC
CASSESTSPGGYTF
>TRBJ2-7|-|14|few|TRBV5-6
TGTGCCAGCAGCCCTCGACAGAGCTCCTACGAGCAGTACTTC
CASSPRQSSYEQYF
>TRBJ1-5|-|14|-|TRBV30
TGTGCCTGGAGTACACAGGCGTACAATCAGCCCCAGCATTTT
CAWSTQAYNQPQHF
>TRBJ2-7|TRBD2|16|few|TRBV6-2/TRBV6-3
TGTGCCAGCAGTTCCGGACTAGCGGGGGGCGAATACGAGCAGTACTTC
CASSSGLAGGEYEQYF
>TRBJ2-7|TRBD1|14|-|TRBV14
TGTGCCAGCAGCCAAGCCTCGACAGGGTCCGAGCAGTACTTC
CASSQASTGSEQYF
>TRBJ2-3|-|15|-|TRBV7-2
TGTGCCAGCAGCTTAGCGCCAGGGATAGCAGATACGCAGTATTTT
CASSLAPGIADTQYF
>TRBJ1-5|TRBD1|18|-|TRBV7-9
TGTGCCAGCAGCTTAGGGGCAGGGGGCGCGCCCGGCAATCAGCCCCAGCATTTT
CASSLGAGGAPGNQPQHF
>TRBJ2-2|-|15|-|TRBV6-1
TGTGCCAGCAGTGAAGTGGGTAGCTACACCGGGGAGCTGTTTTTT
CASSEVGSYTGELFF
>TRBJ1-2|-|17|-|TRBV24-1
TGTGCCACCCTCCTAAGGGCAGGGGTCTTGAAAGTCTATGGCTACACCTTC
CATLLRAGVLKVYGYTF
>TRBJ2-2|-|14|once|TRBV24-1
TGTGCCACCAGGCCGGGACATAACACCGGGGAGCTGTTTTTT
CATRPGHNTGELFF
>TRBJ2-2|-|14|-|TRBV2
TGTGCCAGCAGTGAACTCCCCAACACCGGGGAGCTGTTTTTT
CASSELPNTGELFF
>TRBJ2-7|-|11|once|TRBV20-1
TGCAGTGCTCGGCAGGGCTGGGAGCAGTACTTC
CSARQGWEQYF
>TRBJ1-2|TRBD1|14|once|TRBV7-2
TGTGCCAGCAGCTTAGGGAGGGGACAGTATGGCTACACCTTC
CASSLGRGQYGYTF